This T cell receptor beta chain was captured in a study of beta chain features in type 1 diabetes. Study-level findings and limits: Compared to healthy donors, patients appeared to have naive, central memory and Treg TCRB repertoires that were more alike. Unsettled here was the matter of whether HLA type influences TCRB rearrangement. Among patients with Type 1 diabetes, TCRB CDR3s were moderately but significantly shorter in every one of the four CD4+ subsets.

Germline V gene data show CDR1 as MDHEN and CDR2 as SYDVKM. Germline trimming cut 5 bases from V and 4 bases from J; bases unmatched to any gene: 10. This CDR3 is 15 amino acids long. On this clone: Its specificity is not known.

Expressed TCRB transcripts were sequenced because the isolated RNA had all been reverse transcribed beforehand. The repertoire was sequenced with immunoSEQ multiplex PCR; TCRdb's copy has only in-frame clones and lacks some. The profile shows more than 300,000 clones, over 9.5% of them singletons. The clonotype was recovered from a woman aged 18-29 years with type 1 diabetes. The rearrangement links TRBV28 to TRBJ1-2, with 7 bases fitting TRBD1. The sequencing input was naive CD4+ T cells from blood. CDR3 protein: CASSGPGTDGYGYTF. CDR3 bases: TGTGCCAGCAGTGGTCCTGGGACAGACGGCTATGGCTACACCTTC.